Listed below are T cell receptor beta chains from one sample, sequenced in a study of response to subunit inactivated influenza vaccine. TCRdb independently ran MiXCR on the RT-PCR reads; one entry per CDR3 protein. This sample has fewer than 750,000 distinct CDR3 sequences, with around 15% found just once. Sequences were derived from PBMCs from blood, sampled approximately 13 days after vaccination. The receptors stem from a man in his fifties or sixties who received an inactivated influenza vaccine. Both conserved end residues are part of each CDR3. The D gene is left open where the match is weak.

d_gene: TRBD1; v_gene: TRBV24-1; j_gene: TRBJ2-1; CDR3aa: CATSDPVTGGAKDEQFF
d_gene: TRBD1; v_gene: TRBV5-1; j_gene: TRBJ2-5; CDR3aa: CASTPTGGREETQYF
d_gene: TRBD2; v_gene: TRBV4-3; j_gene: TRBJ2-1; CDR3aa: CASSQSGGGNNEQFF
d_gene: .; v_gene: TRBV20-1; j_gene: TRBJ2-5; CDR3aa: CSAEPGRETQYF
d_gene: TRBD1; v_gene: TRBV12-3/TRBV12-4; j_gene: TRBJ2-2; CDR3aa: CASRGTGNTGELFF
d_gene: .; v_gene: TRBV15; j_gene: TRBJ2-1; CDR3aa: CATSSEARGLGEQFF
d_gene: TRBD2; v_gene: TRBV28; j_gene: TRBJ2-5; CDR3aa: CASSSNPGLARETQYF
d_gene: .; v_gene: TRBV4-2; j_gene: TRBJ2-1; CDR3aa: CASSQDEGLSSYNEQFF
d_gene: .; v_gene: TRBV5-1; j_gene: TRBJ2-1; CDR3aa: CASSLGQWSSYNEQFF
d_gene: TRBD1; v_gene: TRBV20-1; j_gene: TRBJ1-2; CDR3aa: CSAPTGAGNYGYTF
d_gene: .; v_gene: TRBV20-1; j_gene: TRBJ2-7; CDR3aa: CSAQRGTPPYEQYF
d_gene: .; v_gene: TRBV3-1; j_gene: TRBJ2-4; CDR3aa: CASSQDSARLAKNIQYF
d_gene: .; v_gene: TRBV20-1; j_gene: TRBJ2-3; CDR3aa: CSAREVLGQSGYQDTQYF
d_gene: .; v_gene: TRBV25-1; j_gene: TRBJ2-1; CDR3aa: CASSVQGRGEQFF
d_gene: TRBD1; v_gene: TRBV12-3/TRBV12-4; j_gene: TRBJ2-7; CDR3aa: CASSRQGIFAYEQYF
d_gene: .; v_gene: TRBV24-1; j_gene: TRBJ2-7; CDR3aa: CATGRDGSYEQYF
d_gene: .; v_gene: TRBV11-1; j_gene: TRBJ2-1; CDR3aa: CASSLAATPIEQFF
d_gene: TRBD1; v_gene: TRBV12-5; j_gene: TRBJ2-3; CDR3aa: CASGPGTGTTDTQYF
d_gene: .; v_gene: TRBV12-3/TRBV12-4; j_gene: TRBJ1-2; CDR3aa: CASSFNRAGGYTF
d_gene: .; v_gene: TRBV7-9; j_gene: TRBJ2-7; CDR3aa: CASSTTPYEQYF
d_gene: .; v_gene: TRBV20-1; j_gene: TRBJ2-3; CDR3aa: CSAAKGGSTDTQYF
d_gene: TRBD2; v_gene: TRBV20-1; j_gene: TRBJ2-7; CDR3aa: CSARSGGRWGEQYF
d_gene: .; v_gene: TRBV4-3; j_gene: TRBJ2-3; CDR3aa: CASSQGDTNTDTQYF
d_gene: TRBD1; v_gene: TRBV5-1; j_gene: TRBJ2-2; CDR3aa: CASSSRTGSPGELFF
d_gene: .; v_gene: TRBV5-6; j_gene: TRBJ1-2; CDR3aa: CASSADRTNYGYTF
d_gene: TRBD2; v_gene: TRBV5-1; j_gene: TRBJ2-2; CDR3aa: CASSSGTSLFPGELFF
d_gene: .; v_gene: TRBV7-8; j_gene: TRBJ2-6; CDR3aa: CASRHVSGANVLTF
d_gene: TRBD2; v_gene: TRBV4-3; j_gene: TRBJ2-1; CDR3aa: CASSQASSGGYSYNEQFF
d_gene: TRBD1; v_gene: TRBV7-8; j_gene: TRBJ1-5; CDR3aa: CASTLDRGFQPQHF
d_gene: TRBD2; v_gene: TRBV12-3/TRBV12-4; j_gene: TRBJ2-7; CDR3aa: CASRGTSGYEQYF
d_gene: .; v_gene: TRBV5-6; j_gene: TRBJ1-6; CDR3aa: CASRTWDNSPLHF
d_gene: TRBD2; v_gene: TRBV10-3; j_gene: TRBJ2-1; CDR3aa: CAISSGSYNEQFF
d_gene: TRBD1; v_gene: TRBV24-1; j_gene: TRBJ2-3; CDR3aa: CATSVGQFGTDTQYF
d_gene: TRBD1; v_gene: TRBV11-2; j_gene: TRBJ2-7; CDR3aa: CASSTDSSGTVNYEQYF
d_gene: .; v_gene: TRBV6-5; j_gene: TRBJ1-1; CDR3aa: CASAPNTEAFF
d_gene: .; v_gene: TRBV6-5; j_gene: TRBJ2-3; CDR3aa: CASSYSGGGTQYF
d_gene: TRBD2; v_gene: TRBV7-7; j_gene: TRBJ2-7; CDR3aa: CASSSTSGGWGMKQYF
d_gene: TRBD2; v_gene: TRBV29-1; j_gene: TRBJ2-3; CDR3aa: CSLSGFTDTQYF
d_gene: .; v_gene: TRBV29-1; j_gene: TRBJ2-1; CDR3aa: CSVRQSYNEQFF
d_gene: .; v_gene: TRBV29-1; j_gene: TRBJ1-1; CDR3aa: CSVWYAPSTEAFF
d_gene: .; v_gene: TRBV6-6; j_gene: TRBJ2-7; CDR3aa: CASSGGVEQYF
d_gene: TRBD1; v_gene: TRBV18; j_gene: TRBJ2-7; CDR3aa: CASSQRQGAFYEQYF
d_gene: .; v_gene: TRBV20-1; j_gene: TRBJ2-5; CDR3aa: CSASLGPYQETQYF
d_gene: .; v_gene: TRBV18; j_gene: TRBJ1-1; CDR3aa: CASNPAVGTEAFF
d_gene: .; v_gene: TRBV7-2; j_gene: TRBJ2-7; CDR3aa: CASSLAPTGLLHEQYF
d_gene: TRBD1; v_gene: TRBV5-1; j_gene: TRBJ2-7; CDR3aa: CASSPRQGGYEQYF
d_gene: .; v_gene: TRBV10-3; j_gene: TRBJ1-4; CDR3aa: CAITDIRDEKLFF
d_gene: TRBD1; v_gene: TRBV5-1; j_gene: TRBJ2-1; CDR3aa: CASSTGQVGLGWIF
d_gene: .; v_gene: TRBV20-1; j_gene: TRBJ2-1; CDR3aa: CSARVLGRSSYNEQFF
d_gene: TRBD2; v_gene: TRBV5-1; j_gene: TRBJ2-5; CDR3aa: CASSPQLAGGETQYF
d_gene: .; v_gene: TRBV29-1; j_gene: TRBJ1-1; CDR3aa: CSAGTTEAFF
d_gene: TRBD1; v_gene: TRBV9; j_gene: TRBJ2-6; CDR3aa: CASSSRQGLYSGANVLTF
d_gene: .; v_gene: TRBV7-9; j_gene: TRBJ2-1; CDR3aa: CASRQTFQEGNEQFF
d_gene: .; v_gene: TRBV5-1; j_gene: TRBJ1-1; CDR3aa: CASSLGSLLDTEAFF
d_gene: TRBD1; v_gene: TRBV28; j_gene: TRBJ2-3; CDR3aa: CASRSPTGAGTDTQYF
d_gene: .; v_gene: TRBV11-2; j_gene: TRBJ2-1; CDR3aa: CASSSLNMDEQFF